This T cell receptor beta chain originates from a study of blood T cell repertoires in COVID-19 (TCRdb year 2020). Concerning the study at large: Samples from collaborators originated in the United States, Italy and Spain and spanned both the acute and convalescent phases of COVID-19. The prospective study material was composed of cDNA or gDNA derived from T cells, B-cell-depleted T cells, or PBMCs. Samples were obtained from the ongoing ImmuneRACE study (first 160 participants) and from some 1,300 subjects provided by 6 global collaborators. The dataset comprised deeply sampled blood TCRbeta repertoires from subjects exposed to, actively infected with, or recovered from COVID-19. The repertoires were released in a freely available public database intended as a resource for research on the immune response to SARS-CoV-2. A de-identified subject ID, COVID-19 status, age in years and sex were almost always included in the sample metadata. HLA class I and class II types, where available, came from metadata supplied by the sample provider rather than from assay-based typing.

TCRbeta CDR3 regions were amplified from genomic DNA by means of the immunoSEQ Assay, a bias-controlled multiplex PCR. Regarding the original processing steps: The number of nucleated cells in each sample was estimated by amplification of reference gene primers within the assay. To quantify the absolute abundance of each unique TCRbeta CDR3 rearrangement, sequence reads were collapsed and filtered. For each sample, productive Simpson clonality was calculated as the square root of Simpson's diversity index over productive rearrangements. TCRdb's version of the immuneACCESS table is confined to in-frame rearrangements and falls short of the full clone set. An unresolved V gene accounts for under half of the shortfall where checked; the remainder is of unknown origin. V and J calls and clone size follow that table, whereas D and trimming were derived from the DNA. Recorded for this sample are fewer than 400,000 clones; 92% of them occurred a single time. Less than 20% of the sample belongs to the ten largest clones.

Participants in the prospective study were aged about 18 to 90 years, lived in about two dozen United States geographic areas, and enrolled through a virtual design. Cohort assignment in the prospective study relied on participant-reported clinical history from a screening survey and a study questionnaire. For ImmuneRACE Cohort 3, a participant was defined as recovered based on two consecutive negative NP/OP PCR tests, clearance by a healthcare professional, or resolution of symptoms. In the prospective study, whole blood, serum and a nasopharyngeal or oropharyngeal swab were collected from each participant by mobile phlebotomists. Prospective study participants could optionally give additional blood draws and questionnaires over an approximately 2-month period. Before DNA extraction, blood samples from the prospective study were shipped at room temperature or frozen. In the case of this clone: The clone's antigen remains unknown. No per-base quality is available; no much larger clone lies one base away.

Clipping removes 6 bases from V and 2 bases from J, with 6 as the unmatched junction base count. The CDR3 runs 14 amino acids, cysteine and phenylalanine included. Just the 42-base CDR3 DNA is kept, in frame starting at base 1. CDR1 SGHNT and CDR2 YYREEE were looked up in the germline V gene (reference sequence). Study-level results and caveats: How much clinical and demographic metadata was included differed by source and by participant, and the metadata was provided uncurated.

The clonotype originates from a woman aged 25 to 39 who had recovered from COVID-19. Recombination joined TRBV5-4 with TRBJ1-1, with 8 junctional bases fitting TRBD1. The material sequenced was PBMCs or T cells enriched from blood (not recorded which). The CDR3 amino acid sequence is: CASNLDRVNTEAFF. The DNA sequence reads TGTGCCAGCAACCTGGACAGGGTAAACACTGAAGCTTTCTTT.